Ten or more counts support the clone carrying this TCR beta chain. The sample is drawn from a study of blood T cells in healthy people across ages. Together with a sample-barcoded 5' primer, a J-beta primer mix was included in a second PCR lasting roughly 6 to 12 cycles. TCRdb reprocessed the 5' RACE reads with MiXCR, giving one entry per CDR3 protein. The table lists hundreds of thousands of distinct CDR3 sequences, roughly 50% of them singletons. The CDR3 extends over 15 amino acids. The V gene end was trimmed by 4 bases and the J gene end by 8 bases; junction bases not matched to a gene: 11. CDR1 and CDR2 (germline): SGHRS, YFSETQ.

The V call is TRBV5-1, the J call TRBJ2-1; 8 bases match TRBD1. Source material: blood. The TCR sequence derives from a woman aged 55-70 years in good health. In nucleotides, the CDR3 is TGCGCCAGCAGCGTCTCGGGACAGGACTGGGATGAGCAGTTCTTC. The encoded protein is CASSVSGQDWDEQFF.